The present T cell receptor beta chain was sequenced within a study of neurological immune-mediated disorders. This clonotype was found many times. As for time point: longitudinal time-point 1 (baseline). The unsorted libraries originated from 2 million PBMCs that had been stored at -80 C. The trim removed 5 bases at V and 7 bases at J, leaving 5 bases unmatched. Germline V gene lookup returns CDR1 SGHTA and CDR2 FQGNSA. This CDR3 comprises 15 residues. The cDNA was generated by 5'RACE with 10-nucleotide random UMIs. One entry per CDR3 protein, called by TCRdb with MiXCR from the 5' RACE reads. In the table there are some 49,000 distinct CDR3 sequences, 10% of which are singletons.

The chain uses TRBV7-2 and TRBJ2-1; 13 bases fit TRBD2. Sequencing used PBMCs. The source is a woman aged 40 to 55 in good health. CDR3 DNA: TGTGCCAGCAGCCCAGGACTAGCGGGAGTTAATGAGCAGTTCTTC. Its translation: CASSPGLAGVNEQFF.